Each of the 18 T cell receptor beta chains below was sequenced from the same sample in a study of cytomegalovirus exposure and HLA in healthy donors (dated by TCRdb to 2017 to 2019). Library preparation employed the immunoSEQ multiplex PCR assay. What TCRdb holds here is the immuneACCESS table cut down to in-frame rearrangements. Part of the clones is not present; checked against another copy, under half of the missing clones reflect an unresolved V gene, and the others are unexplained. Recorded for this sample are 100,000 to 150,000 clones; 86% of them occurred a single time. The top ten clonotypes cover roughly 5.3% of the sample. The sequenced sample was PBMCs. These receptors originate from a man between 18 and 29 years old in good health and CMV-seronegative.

The DNA of the CDR3 is TGTGCCAGCAGCACCCGGGACACCGACTCTGGAAACACCATATATTTT. Encoded protein: CASSTRDTDSGNTIYF. J is TRBJ1-3 and V is TRBV7-9; a weak D match, TRBD1 (6 bases). The CDR3 consists of 16 residues. V lost 5 bases and J lost 0, with 14 bases in between. Germline CDR1 is SEHNR and CDR2 is FQNEAQ (reference sequence).

CDR3: CASLQRTANTGELFF. The CDR3 DNA sequence: TGTGCCAGCCTTCAACGGACTGCAAACACCGGGGAGCTGTTTTTT. V and J are TRBV7-9 and TRBJ2-2; D may be TRBD2 (5 bases). This CDR3 has 15 amino acids. The germline gives CDR1 SEHNR, CDR2 FQNEAQ (reference sequence). With 8 bases removed from V and 2 bases from J, the gap between germline ends came to 15 bases.

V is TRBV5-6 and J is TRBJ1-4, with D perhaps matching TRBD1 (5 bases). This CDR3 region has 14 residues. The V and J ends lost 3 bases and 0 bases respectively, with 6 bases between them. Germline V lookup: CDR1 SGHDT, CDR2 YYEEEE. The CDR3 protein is CASSSTATNEKLFF. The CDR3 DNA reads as TGTGCCAGCAGCTCGACAGCAACTAATGAAAAACTGTTTTTT.

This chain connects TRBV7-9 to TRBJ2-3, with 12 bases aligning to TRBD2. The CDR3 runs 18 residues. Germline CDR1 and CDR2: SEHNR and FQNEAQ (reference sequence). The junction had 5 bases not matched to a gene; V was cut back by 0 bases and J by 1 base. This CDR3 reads CASSLALAGGPGTDTQYF. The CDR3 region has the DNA TGTGCCAGCAGCTTAGCTCTAGCGGGAGGGCCCGGCACAGATACGCAGTATTTT. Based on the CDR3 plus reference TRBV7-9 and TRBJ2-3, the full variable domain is DTGVSQNPRHKITKRGQNVTFRCDPISEHNRLYWYRQTLGQGPEFLTYFQNEAQLEKSRLLSDRFSAERPKGSFSTLEIQRTEQGDSAMYLCASSLALAGGPGTDTQYFGPGTRLTVL.

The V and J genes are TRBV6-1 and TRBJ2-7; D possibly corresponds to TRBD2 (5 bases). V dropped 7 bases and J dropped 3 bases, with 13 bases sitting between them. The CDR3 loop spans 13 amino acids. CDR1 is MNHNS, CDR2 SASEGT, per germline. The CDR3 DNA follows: TGTGCCAGCATTCTCCGGACTGGCTACGAGCAGTACTTC. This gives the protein CASILRTGYEQYF.

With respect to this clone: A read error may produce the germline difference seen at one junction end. For the CDR3, the DNA is TGTGCTAGCAGCTTGGACAGGCGAAGCCGAGCTTTCTTT. Encoded protein: CASSLDRRSRAFF. The rearrangement joins TRBV7-7 to TRBJ1-1; 7 bases match TRBD1. The germline V gene has CDR1 SSHAT and CDR2 FNYEAQ (reference sequence). The CDR3 has 13 residues.

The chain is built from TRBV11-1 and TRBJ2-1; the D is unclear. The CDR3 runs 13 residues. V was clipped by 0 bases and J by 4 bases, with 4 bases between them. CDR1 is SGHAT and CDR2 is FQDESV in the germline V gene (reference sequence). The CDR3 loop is CASSLARYNEQFF. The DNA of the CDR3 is TGTGCCAGCAGCTTAGCGCGATACAATGAGCAGTTCTTC.

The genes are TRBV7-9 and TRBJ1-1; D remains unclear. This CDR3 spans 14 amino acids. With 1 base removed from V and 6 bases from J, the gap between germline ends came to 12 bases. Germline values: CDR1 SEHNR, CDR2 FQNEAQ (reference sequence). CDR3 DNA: TGTGCCAGCAGCTTAGACTTTGAGTCGGCTGAAGCTTTCTTT. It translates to CASSLDFESAEAFF.

In nucleotides, the CDR3 is TGTGCCATCAGGAAGGACCGGGACAGGGGTTACGAGCAGTACTTC. Translating gives CAIRKDRDRGYEQYF. V and J are TRBV10-3 and TRBJ2-7; TRBD1 matches 10 bases. The J segment lost 4 bases and the V segment lost 6 bases, leaving 9 bases of the junction unmatched. Germline V gives CDR1 ENHRY, CDR2 SYGVKD. The CDR3 has 15 amino acids.

Written as DNA, the CDR3 is TGTGCCATCAACGACGGACTTACCGAAGCTTTCTTT. This codes for CAINDGLTEAFF. The V and J genes are TRBV10-3 and TRBJ1-1, with no clear D. The V gene's germline CDR1 is ENHRY and CDR2 SYGVKD. The V end was cut by 7 bases, the J end by 8 bases, with 14 bases between. This CDR3 is 12 amino acids long.

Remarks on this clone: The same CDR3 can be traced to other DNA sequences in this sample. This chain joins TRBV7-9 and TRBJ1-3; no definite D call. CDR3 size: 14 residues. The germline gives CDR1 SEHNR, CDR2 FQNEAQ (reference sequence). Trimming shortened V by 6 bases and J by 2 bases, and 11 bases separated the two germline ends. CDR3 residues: CASSPREAGNTIYF. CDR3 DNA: TGTGCCAGCAGTCCGAGGGAGGCTGGAAACACCATATATTTT.

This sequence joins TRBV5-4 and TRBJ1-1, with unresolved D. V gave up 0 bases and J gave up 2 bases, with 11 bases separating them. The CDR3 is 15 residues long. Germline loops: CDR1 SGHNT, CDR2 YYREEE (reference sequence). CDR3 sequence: CASSLDSLGNTEAFF. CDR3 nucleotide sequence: TGTGCCAGCAGCTTGGACAGTCTCGGCAACACTGAAGCTTTCTTT.

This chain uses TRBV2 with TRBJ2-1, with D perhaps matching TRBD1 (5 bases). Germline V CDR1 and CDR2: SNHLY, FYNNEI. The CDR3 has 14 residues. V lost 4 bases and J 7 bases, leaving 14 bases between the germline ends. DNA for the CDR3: TGTGCCAGCAGTGTGGGGCCAGGGTTGAATGAGCAGTTCTTC. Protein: CASSVGPGLNEQFF.

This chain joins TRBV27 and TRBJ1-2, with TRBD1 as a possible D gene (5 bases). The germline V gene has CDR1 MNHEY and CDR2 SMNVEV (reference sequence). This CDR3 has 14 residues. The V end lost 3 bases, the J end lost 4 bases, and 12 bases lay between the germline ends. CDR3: CASSFNGGGYGYTF. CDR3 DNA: TGTGCCAGCAGTTTTAATGGGGGGGGCTATGGCTACACCTTC.

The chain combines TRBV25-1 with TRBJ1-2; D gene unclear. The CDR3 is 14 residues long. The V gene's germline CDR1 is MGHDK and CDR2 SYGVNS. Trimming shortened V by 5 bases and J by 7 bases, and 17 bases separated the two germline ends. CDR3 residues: CASSSLIAGGGYTF. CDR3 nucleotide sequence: TGTGCCAGCAGTAGTTTGATTGCGGGCGGTGGCTACACCTTC.

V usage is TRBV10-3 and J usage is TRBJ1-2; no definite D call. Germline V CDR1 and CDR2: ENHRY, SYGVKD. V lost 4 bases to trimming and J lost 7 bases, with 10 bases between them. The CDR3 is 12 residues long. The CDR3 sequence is CAISVEGSGYTF. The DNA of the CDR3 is TGTGCCATCAGTGTCGAGGGCTCTGGCTACACCTTC.

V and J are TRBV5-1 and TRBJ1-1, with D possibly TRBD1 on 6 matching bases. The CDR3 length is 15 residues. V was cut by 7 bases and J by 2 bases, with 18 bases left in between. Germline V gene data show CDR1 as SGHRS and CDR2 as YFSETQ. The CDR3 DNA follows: TGCGCCAGCGGAAAGGGGGATTTGACCAACACTGAAGCTTTCTTT. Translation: CASGKGDLTNTEAFF. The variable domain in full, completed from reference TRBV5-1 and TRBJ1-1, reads KAGVTQTPRYLIKTRGQQVTLSCSPISGHRSVSWYQQTPGQGLQFLFEYFSETQRNKGNFPGRFSGRQFSNSRSEMNVSTLELGDSALYLCASGKGDLTNTEAFFGQGTRLTVV.

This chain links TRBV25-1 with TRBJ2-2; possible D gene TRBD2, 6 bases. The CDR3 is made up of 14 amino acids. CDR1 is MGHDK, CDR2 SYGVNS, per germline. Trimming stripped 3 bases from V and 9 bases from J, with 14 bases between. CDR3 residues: CASSDPGTGWELFF. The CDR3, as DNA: TGTGCCAGCAGTGATCCAGGGACTGGCTGGGAGCTGTTTTTT. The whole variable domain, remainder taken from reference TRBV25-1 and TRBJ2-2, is EADIYQTPRYLVIGTGKKITLECSQTMGHDKMYWYQQDPGMELHLIHYSYGVNSTEKGDLSSESTVSRIRTEHFPLTLESARPSHTSQYLCASSDPGTGWELFFGEGSRLTVL.